The clone carrying this T cell receptor (beta chain) appeared many times. Unsorted libraries were generated from 2 million PBMCs. These cells had been stored in RNAlater at -80 C. Trimming took 3 bases from V and 2 from J; bases not matched to a gene: 10. Germline CDR1 and CDR2: DFQATT and SNEGSKA (reference sequence). This CDR3 contains 18 residues. The record originates from a study of neurological immune-mediated disorders. TCRdb called the 5' RACE reads again in MiXCR, with one record for every CDR3 protein. The repertoire holds 25,000 to 35,000 distinct CDR3 sequences, with around 10% as singletons.

The gene calls are TRBV20-1 and TRBJ2-3, with 14 bases aligning to TRBD2. This TCR came from a woman aged 55-75 years in good health. Material for sequencing was PBMCs. As DNA, the CDR3 is TGCAGTGCTAGTGATCCGGGACTAGCGGGGGCTTACACAGATACGCAGTATTTT. This encodes CSASDPGLAGAYTDTQYF.